This passage covers 22 T cell receptor beta chains from one sample sequenced in a study of shared clonotypes between healthy human individuals. Libraries were prepared by immunoSEQ multiplex PCR; TCRdb keeps only in-frame clonotypes and omits some of them. The table has 450,000 to 600,000 clones, around 79% seen once. The sequenced material came from PBMCs. These receptors came from a woman in her forties in good health. Some clones in this sample may be carry-over from other donors' samples.

This chain joins TRBV2 and TRBJ2-5; 8 nucleotides match TRBD1. Germline V CDR1 and CDR2: SNHLY, FYNNEI. The CDR3 consists of 13 residues. The V gene end was trimmed by 7 bases and the J gene end by 4 bases; junction bases not matched to a gene: 5. The CDR3 nucleotides are TGTGCCAGCACCGGCGGACAGGGAGAGACCCAGTACTTC. Amino acids: CASTGGQGETQYF.

This clone was seen once. J is TRBJ1-1 and V is TRBV5-6; 8 bases map to TRBD1. The trim removed 1 base at V and 1 base at J, leaving 6 bases unmatched. Germline V gives CDR1 SGHDT, CDR2 YYEEEE. This CDR3 has 16 residues. The CDR3 here is CASSLLTTGANTEAFF. DNA of the CDR3: TGTGCCAGCAGCTTGCTAACGACAGGGGCGAACACTGAAGCTTTCTTT. The whole variable domain, remainder taken from reference TRBV5-6 and TRBJ1-1, is DAGVTQSPTHLIKTRGQQVTLRCSPKSGHDTVSWYQQALGQGPQFIFQYYEEEERQRGNFPDRFSGHQFPNYSSELNVNALLLGDSALYLCASSLLTTGANTEAFFGQGTRLTVV.

In this sample, this clone turned up a few times. The chain carries TRBV5-6 and TRBJ1-5; D remains unclear. The CDR3 has 15 amino acids. The V gene's germline CDR1 is SGHDT and CDR2 YYEEEE. Trimming shortened V by 0 bases and J by 2 bases, and 9 bases separated the two germline ends. CDR3: CASSLGGYGNQPQHF. The CDR3 DNA sequence: TGTGCCAGCAGCTTGGGTGGGTACGGCAATCAGCCCCAGCATTTT.

V and J are TRBV9 and TRBJ2-1, with 7 bases identical to TRBD2. The CDR3 has 16 amino acids. CDR1 and CDR2 (germline): SGDLS, YYNGEE. Germline trimming cut 0 bases from V and 3 bases from J; bases unmatched to any gene: 6. The CDR3 DNA sequence: TGTGCCAGCAGCGTAGATGCGGGAGAGCACTACAATGAGCAGTTCTTC. Amino acid sequence: CASSVDAGEHYNEQFF.

This clone is a singleton in its sample. V gene TRBV6-1 combines with J gene TRBJ1-5; D gene unclear. Deletions cut 1 base from V and 6 bases from J, with 7 bases between. The CDR3 runs 13 residues. CDR1 and CDR2 from the germline V gene are MNHNS and SASEGT. This chain's CDR3 is CASSEGPIQPQHF. The CDR3 nucleotides are TGTGCCAGCAGTGAAGGTCCGATTCAGCCCCAGCATTTT.

This chain links TRBV29-1 with TRBJ2-1; no firm D call. Between the trimmed V and J ends, which lost 7 bases and 2 bases, there was a span of 12 bases. Germline V gives CDR1 SQVTM, CDR2 ANQGSEA. This CDR3 has 13 amino acids. The CDR3 reads CSGRTETYNEQFF. The CDR3 nucleotides read TGCAGCGGCCGGACGGAGACCTACAATGAGCAGTTCTTC.

This sequence joins TRBV4-1 and TRBJ1-2, with 10 bases matching TRBD1. The CDR3 covers 17 residues. V trimming: 0 bases; J trimming: 2 bases; junction bases outside the gene matches: 6. Germline V gene lookup returns CDR1 MGHRA and CDR2 YSYEKL. CDR3 sequence reads: CASSQDPGQGGNYGYTF. The CDR3 DNA reads as TGCGCCAGCAGCCAAGACCCCGGACAGGGGGGAAACTATGGCTACACCTTC.

V gene TRBV7-9 combines with J gene TRBJ2-7; TRBD1 might be the D (5 bases). CDR3 size: 14 residues. The germline gives CDR1 SEHNR, CDR2 FQNEAQ (reference sequence). The V gene lost 5 bases and the J gene lost 5 bases, with 16 bases spanning the gap. CDR3 loop: CASSLGQGIDEQYF. In DNA form, the CDR3 reads TGTGCCAGCAGCCTGGGGCAGGGAATTGACGAGCAGTACTTC.

The chain uses TRBV10-3 and TRBJ1-5; 7 bases match TRBD1. The ends lost 8 bases at V and 3 bases at J; junction bases unmatched: 4. The CDR3 runs to 13 residues. The germline gives CDR1 ENHRY, CDR2 SYGVKD. CDR3 sequence (DNA): TGTGCCATCTCGGACAGGACCAATCAGCCCCAGCATTTT. Protein product: CAISDRTNQPQHF.

About this clone: This may be a read error, as it is one base from a much larger clone. The chain links TRBV9 to TRBJ2-5; D gene uncertain. The length of the CDR3 is 11 residues. Germline assignment: CDR1 SGDLS and CDR2 YYNGEE. With 5 bases removed from V and 3 bases from J, the gap between germline ends came to 5 bases. For the CDR3, the DNA is TGTGCCAGCAGGTCAGAAGAGACCCAGTACTTC. Amino acids: CASRSEETQYF.

This chain uses TRBV15 with TRBJ1-5, with a possible D match to TRBD1 (6 bases). Trimming shortened V by 4 bases and J by 5 bases, and 12 bases separated the two germline ends. The CDR3 length is 14 residues. Germline V CDR1 and CDR2: LNHNV, YYDKDF (reference sequence). This chain's CDR3 is CATSKQGGHQPQHF. The CDR3 region has the DNA TGTGCCACCAGCAAACAGGGCGGTCATCAGCCCCAGCATTTT.

The V call is TRBV13, the J call TRBJ2-1; 8 bases agree with TRBD1. Germline CDR1 is PRHDT and CDR2 is FYEKMQ (reference sequence). V was pared by 5 bases and J by 7 bases, with 7 bases of the junction left unmatched. The CDR3 extends over 14 amino acids. This CDR3 is CASSKRHRGNEQFF. In DNA, the CDR3 is TGTGCCAGCAGCAAGCGACACAGGGGGAATGAGCAGTTCTTC.

V and J are TRBV27 and TRBJ2-3, with TRBD2 matching over 7 bases. The CDR3 spans 17 residues. V lost 0 bases and J lost 7; bases outside the gene matches: 13. Per the germline V gene, CDR1 is MNHEY and CDR2 is SMNVEV (reference sequence). Here the CDR3 reads CASSLSNTGLVLYTQYF. DNA of the CDR3: TGTGCCAGCAGTTTATCGAATACTGGACTAGTGTTATATACGCAGTATTTT.

The CDR3 DNA reads TGTGCCAGCAGGCTACAGAGAGACTATGGCTACACCTTC. Its protein is CASRLQRDYGYTF. The chain uses TRBV6-1 and TRBJ1-2; D unresolved. This CDR3 has 13 residues. CDR1 and CDR2 from the germline V gene are MNHNS and SASEGT. Trimming stripped 6 bases from V and 3 bases from J, with 11 bases between.

A few counts support this clone. The V call is TRBV5-1, the J call TRBJ2-5; D gene unclear. Germline lookup yields CDR1 SGHRS and CDR2 YFSETQ. The V end was cut by 1 base, the J end by 2 bases, with 9 bases between. The CDR3 length is 14 residues. CDR3 sequence: CASSLSVAQETQYF. In nucleotides, the CDR3 is TGCGCCAGCAGCTTGTCGGTAGCTCAAGAGACCCAGTACTTC.

A few counts support this clone. The rearrangement joins TRBV7-3 to TRBJ2-3; no reliable D call. V was pared by 1 base and J by 4 bases, with 3 bases between. The germline gives CDR1 SGHTA, CDR2 FQGTGA. CDR3 size: 12 residues. CDR3 in amino acids: CASSLNSDTQYF. The CDR3 DNA sequence: TGTGCCAGCAGCTTAAACTCAGATACGCAGTATTTT.

V gene TRBV7-2 combines with J gene TRBJ2-7; no reliable D call. The J call may be mistaken, given a closer DNA end match to TRBJ2-1. From germline, CDR1 is SGHTA and CDR2 FQGNSA. The CDR3 covers 16 residues. The CDR3 bases are TGTGCCAGCAGCCCCGCGGTGGGGATGTCGAAGAATGAGCAGTTCTTC. Translating it yields CASSPAVGMSKNEQFF.

The rearrangement joins TRBV4-2 to TRBJ2-1, with 9 bases aligning to TRBD2. J lost 4 bases, V lost 4 bases, and 11 bases had no gene match. The CDR3 runs 17 residues. Germline CDR1 reads LGHNA; CDR2 reads YNFKEQ. CDR3 region: CASSPRARLAEYNEQFF. CDR3 nucleotides: TGTGCCAGCAGCCCAAGAGCTCGACTAGCGGAATACAATGAGCAGTTCTTC.

The V call is TRBV18, the J call TRBJ2-1, with TRBD2 identical over 10 bases. CDR1 and CDR2 (germline): KGHSH, LQKENI. The CDR3 sequence is 15 residues long. V was clipped by 8 bases and J by 1 base; unmatched bases: 5. The CDR3 spells CASQDSGRSYNEQFF. In nucleotides, the CDR3 is TGTGCCAGCCAAGATAGCGGGAGGTCCTACAATGAGCAGTTCTTC. The full variable domain, its missing parts supplied by reference TRBV18 and TRBJ2-1, is NAGVMQNPRHLVRRRGQEARLRCSPMKGHSHVYWYRQLPEEGLKFMVYLQKENIIDESGMPKERFSAEFPKEGPSILRIQQVVRGDSAAYFCASQDSGRSYNEQFFGPGTRLTVL.

This chain joins TRBV2 and TRBJ1-1, with D perhaps TRBD1 (6 bases). This CDR3 contains 12 residues. The germline V gene has CDR1 SNHLY and CDR2 FYNNEI. Trimming pared 7 bases from V and 6 bases from J, leaving 12 bases between. CDR3: CASNREPPEAFF. CDR3 nucleotide sequence: TGTGCCAGCAACAGGGAACCGCCTGAAGCTTTCTTT.

This clone was counted once. The gene calls are TRBV2 and TRBJ2-7; 10 positions agree with TRBD2. The CDR3 sequence is 15 residues long. Germline V gives CDR1 SNHLY, CDR2 FYNNEI. The J segment lost 3 bases and the V segment lost 8 bases, leaving 10 bases of the junction unmatched. In DNA form, the CDR3 reads TGTGCCAGCGAGAATCCAGCGGGGGGGGACTACGAGCAGTACTTC. Translated: CASENPAGGDYEQYF.

CDR3 sequence reads: CASSLGQGETYGYTF. The CDR3 region has the DNA TGTGCCAGCAGCCTGGGACAGGGGGAAACTTATGGCTACACCTTC. The chain recombines TRBV5-4 with TRBJ1-2, with 11 bases lining up with TRBD1. CDR1 SGHNT and CDR2 YYREEE come from the germline V gene (reference sequence). Trimming cost V 4 bases and J 5 bases; bases outside gene matches: 7. CDR3 length: 15 residues.